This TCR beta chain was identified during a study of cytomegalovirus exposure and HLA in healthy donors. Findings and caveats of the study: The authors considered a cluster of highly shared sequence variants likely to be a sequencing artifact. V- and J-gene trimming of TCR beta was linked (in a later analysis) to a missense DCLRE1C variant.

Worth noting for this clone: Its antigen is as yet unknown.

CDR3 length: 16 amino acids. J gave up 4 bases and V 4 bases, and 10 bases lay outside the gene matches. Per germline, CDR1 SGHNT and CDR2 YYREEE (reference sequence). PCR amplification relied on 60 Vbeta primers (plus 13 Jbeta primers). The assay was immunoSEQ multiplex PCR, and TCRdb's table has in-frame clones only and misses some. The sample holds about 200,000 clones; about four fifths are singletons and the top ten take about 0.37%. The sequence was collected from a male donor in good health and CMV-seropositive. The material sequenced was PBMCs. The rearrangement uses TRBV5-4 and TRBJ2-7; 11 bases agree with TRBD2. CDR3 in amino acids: CASSRNSGRGEYEQYF. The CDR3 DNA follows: TGTGCCAGCAGCAGAAATAGCGGGAGGGGAGAATACGAGCAGTACTTC.